These 11 T cell receptor beta chains were sequenced from one sample in a study of cytomegalovirus exposure and HLA in healthy donors. 13 Jbeta primers and 60 Vbeta primers were used for the PCR. The table came from immunoSEQ multiplex PCR; TCRdb's copy has only in-frame clones and leaves some out. The sample has 200,000 to 250,000 clones, and its top ten clones hold roughly 1.1%. Sequenced sample: PBMCs. The source of these receptors is a girl aged 2-10 years in good health and CMV-seropositive.

This chain links TRBV27 with TRBJ2-1, with TRBD1 as a possible D gene (5 bases). Trimming cost V 5 bases and J 8 bases, with 19 bases left between them. From germline, CDR1 is MNHEY and CDR2 SMNVEV (reference sequence). The CDR3 contains 15 residues. The CDR3 loop is CASSQTGRLGDEQFF. In DNA form, the CDR3 reads TGTGCCAGCAGTCAAACTGGGCGTTTAGGGGATGAGCAGTTCTTC.

The chain recombines TRBV27 with TRBJ2-7; possibly TRBD1 for D (5 bases). V shed 2 bases and J shed 3 bases, with 14 bases lying between them. The CDR3 spans 15 residues. Germline V gives CDR1 MNHEY, CDR2 SMNVEV (reference sequence). The CDR3 nucleotides read TGTGCCAGCAGTTTAAAGGCCCACACAGGCTACGAGCAGTACTTC. This codes for CASSLKAHTGYEQYF.

The gene calls are TRBV18 and TRBJ1-1; D perhaps matches TRBD1 (6 bases). The CDR3 is 14 amino acids. With 3 bases removed from V and 1 base from J, the gap between germline ends came to 9 bases. Germline CDR1 and CDR2: KGHSH and LQKENI. In nucleotides, the CDR3 is TGTGCCAGCTCACCCACGACAGGGAACACTGAAGCTTTCTTT. Its translation: CASSPTTGNTEAFF.

CDR3 sequence: CAWIRQDRSGNTIYF. CDR3 nucleotides: TGTGCCTGGATAAGGCAAGACAGGTCGGGAAACACCATATATTTT. The chain is built from TRBV30 and TRBJ1-3, with D perhaps matching TRBD1 (6 bases). With 4 bases removed from V and 4 bases from J, the gap between germline ends came to 17 bases. Germline V gene lookup returns CDR1 GTSNPN and CDR2 SVGIG (reference sequence). CDR3 length equals 15 residues.

The chain links TRBV11-2 to TRBJ1-3, with TRBD1 as a possible D gene (6 bases). Germline V lookup: CDR1 SGHAT, CDR2 FQNNGV. The CDR3 loop spans 17 amino acids. V lost 4 bases and J lost 2, with 18 bases in between. The CDR3 sequence: CASSSPPGTLAGNTIYF. CDR3 in DNA: TGTGCCAGCAGCTCGCCTCCCGGGACATTGGCTGGAAACACCATATATTTT.

This chain connects TRBV27 to TRBJ2-2, with TRBD1 as a possible D gene (5 bases). CDR3 length: 18 residues. Germline lookup yields CDR1 MNHEY and CDR2 SMNVEV (reference sequence). Trimming left V 5 bases short and J 3 bases short, with 22 bases between. The CDR3 DNA sequence: TGTGCCAGCAGTCCCGACAGAGGACCCGAATTATACACCGGGGAGCTGTTTTTT. Translation gives CASSPDRGPELYTGELFF.

To note about this clone: Within the sample, other DNA sequences also encode this same CDR3. V is TRBV28 and J is TRBJ2-1; D may be TRBD2 (5 bases). Trimming shortened V by 4 bases and J by 7 bases, and 8 bases separated the two germline ends. The CDR3 has 12 residues. Germline loops: CDR1 MDHEN, CDR2 SYDVKM. The CDR3 DNA reads TGTGCCAGCAGTTCGACGGGGAATGAGCAGTTCTTC. Its translation is CASSSTGNEQFF. The variable domain in full, completed from reference TRBV28 and TRBJ2-1, reads DVKVTQSSRYLVKRTGEKVFLECVQDMDHENMFWYRQDPGLGLRLIYFSYDVKMKEKGDIPEGYSVSREKKERFSLILESASTNQTSMYLCASSSTGNEQFFGPGTRLTVL.

This chain links TRBV7-6 with TRBJ2-5, with D possibly matching TRBD2 (8 bases). The V gene's germline CDR1 is SGHVS and CDR2 FNYEAQ. V lost 5 bases and J 4 bases, leaving 26 bases between the germline ends. The CDR3 totals 18 residues. The CDR3 bases are TGTGCCAGCAGCCGCCCTGGACTAGCCCAGGGGGGGGCAGAGACCCAGTACTTC. Translated: CASSRPGLAQGGAETQYF.

The rearrangement joins TRBV7-9 to TRBJ2-7, with D unclear. V gave up 4 bases and J gave up 4 bases, with 11 bases separating them. Germline lookup yields CDR1 SEHNR and CDR2 FQNEAQ (reference sequence). The CDR3 contains 13 residues. The CDR3 sequence is CASSSGGMYEQYF. In DNA, the CDR3 is TGTGCCAGCAGCTCAGGTGGTATGTACGAGCAGTACTTC.

V usage is TRBV25-1 and J usage is TRBJ2-7; 11 bases match TRBD2. J was trimmed by 5 bases and V by 5 bases; bases with no gene match: 5. CDR1 and CDR2 (germline): MGHDK, SYGVNS. This CDR3 has 14 residues. Here the CDR3 reads CASSRTSGLNEQYF. CDR3 nucleotides: TGTGCCAGCAGTCGGACTAGCGGGCTCAACGAGCAGTACTTC.

The rearrangement uses TRBV28 and TRBJ2-5; D is uncertain. The CDR3 runs to 15 residues. The V end was cut by 5 bases, the J end by 5 bases, with 18 bases between. CDR1 is MDHEN, CDR2 SYDVKM, per germline. CDR3 residues: CASSHPTREAETQYF. Written as DNA, the CDR3 is TGTGCCAGCAGTCATCCTACGAGAGAGGCGGAGACCCAGTACTTC.